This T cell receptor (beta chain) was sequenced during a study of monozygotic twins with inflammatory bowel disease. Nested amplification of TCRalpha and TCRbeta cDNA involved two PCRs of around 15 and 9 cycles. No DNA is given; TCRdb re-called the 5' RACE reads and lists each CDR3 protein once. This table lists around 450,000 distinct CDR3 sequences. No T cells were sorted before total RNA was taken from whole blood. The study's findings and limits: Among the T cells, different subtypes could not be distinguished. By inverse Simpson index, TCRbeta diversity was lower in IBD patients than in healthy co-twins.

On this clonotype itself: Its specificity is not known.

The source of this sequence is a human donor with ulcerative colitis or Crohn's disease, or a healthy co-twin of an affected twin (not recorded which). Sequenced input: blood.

The CDR3 spells CASSYGTGLYGYTF. The chain uses TRBV6-2 or TRBV6-3 and TRBJ1-2; no DNA is available, so the TRBD1 call from TCRdb remains unchecked. The CDR3 has 14 residues. CDR1 and CDR2 from the germline V gene are MNHEY and SVGEGT.